The 23 T cell receptor beta chains below were found in one sample sequenced in a study of shared clonotypes between healthy human individuals. The data were produced by immunoSEQ multiplex PCR, yet TCRdb's version contains in-frame clones alone and is incomplete. Among a few hundred thousand clones listed, approximately 97% were seen once. Material for sequencing was naive CD4+ T cells sorted from blood. Noted subset: CD45RA+ positively selected. These TCRs come from a woman aged 25 to 39 in good health.

J is TRBJ2-1 and V is TRBV29-1; D remains unclear. Trimming pared 4 bases from V and 0 bases from J, leaving 13 bases between. CDR3 length: 15 residues. The V gene's germline CDR1 is SQVTM and CDR2 ANQGSEA. The CDR3 DNA is TGCAGCGTTGGTCTAGACACTAACTCCTACAATGAGCAGTTCTTC. This sequence encodes CSVGLDTNSYNEQFF.

This chain joins TRBV28 and TRBJ1-1; TRBD1 matches at 10 bases. CDR3 size: 15 residues. Germline values: CDR1 MDHEN, CDR2 SYDVKM. V lost 3 bases to trimming and J lost 3 bases; unmatched junction nucleotides: 4. The CDR3, as DNA: TGTGCCAGCAGTTTTGGGGACAGGGGATACACTGAAGCTTTCTTT. It is translated as CASSFGDRGYTEAFF.

This clone was seen a handful of times. The genes are TRBV7-7 and TRBJ1-5; D call uncertain. The germline V gene has CDR1 SSHAT and CDR2 FNYEAQ (reference sequence). V lost 1 base and J lost 5, with 12 bases in between. This CDR3 spans 15 amino acids. CDR3 protein: CASSLVSIRDQPQHF. As DNA, the CDR3 is TGTGCCAGCAGCTTAGTCTCAATCCGGGATCAGCCCCAGCATTTT.

The chain uses TRBV30 and TRBJ2-3, with TRBD2 matching over 10 bases. CDR1 and CDR2 (germline): GTSNPN, SVGIG (reference sequence). The V and J ends lost 3 bases and 7 bases, in that order; junction bases with no gene match: 7. The CDR3 runs 14 residues. The CDR3 protein is CAWSAGTSANTQYF. In DNA form, the CDR3 reads TGTGCCTGGAGCGCCGGGACTAGCGCAAATACGCAGTATTTT.

This sequence joins TRBV28 and TRBJ2-1; D remains ambiguous. Between the trimmed V and J ends, which lost 6 bases and 2 bases, there was a span of 14 bases. This CDR3 contains 15 residues. CDR1 MDHEN and CDR2 SYDVKM come from the germline V gene. The chain's CDR3 is CASRSLGSTYNEQFF. DNA for the CDR3: TGTGCCAGCAGAAGCTTAGGGTCCACCTACAATGAGCAGTTCTTC.

This clone has a single count. The V and J genes are TRBV25-1 and TRBJ2-7; TRBD2 is a possible D gene (5 bases). CDR1 and CDR2 (germline): MGHDK, SYGVNS. Trimming pared 4 bases from V and 4 bases from J, leaving 17 bases between. The CDR3 sequence is 15 residues long. The chain's CDR3 is CASSVGSAKGYEQYF. The DNA of the CDR3 is TGTGCCAGCAGTGTAGGTAGCGCTAAAGGTTACGAGCAGTACTTC.

The CDR3 coding sequence is TGTGCCAGCAGTTTCTGGCTAGCGGGTGGCTCCTACAATGAGCAGTTCTTC. It specifies CASSFWLAGGSYNEQFF. The chain links TRBV28 to TRBJ2-1; 8 bases align to TRBD2. The CDR3 is 17 residues long. Trimming at V came to 3 bases and at J to 0 bases, leaving 7 bases not matched to a gene. CDR1 and CDR2 from the germline V gene are MDHEN and SYDVKM.

The V and J genes are TRBV6-5 and TRBJ2-3, with 8 bases matching TRBD1. The CDR3 is made up of 15 amino acids. Germline assignment: CDR1 MNHEY and CDR2 SVGAGI. The V segment lost 10 bases and the J segment 6 bases; nucleotides outside the gene matches: 15. This chain's CDR3 is CAIRFGQGAVDTQYF. CDR3 nucleotides: TGTGCCATCCGGTTTGGGCAGGGGGCTGTCGATACGCAGTATTTT.

The rearrangement uses TRBV5-1 and TRBJ2-2; 9 positions match TRBD2. Germline V gene lookup returns CDR1 SGHRS and CDR2 YFSETQ. The CDR3 contains 16 residues. Germline trimming cut 1 base from V and 1 base from J; bases unmatched to any gene: 2. The CDR3 protein is CASSLLLAGNTGELFF. CDR3 nucleotides: TGCGCCAGCAGCTTGTTACTAGCGGGGAACACCGGGGAGCTGTTTTTT.

This clone has only one observation. This chain links TRBV5-1 with TRBJ2-7; 8 bases are a match to TRBD2. The CDR3 covers 13 residues. In germline, CDR1 is SGHRS, CDR2 YFSETQ. After removal of 4 bases from V and 6 bases from J, the junction contained 6 bases not matched to a gene. CDR3 bases: TGCGCCAGCAGCCAGGGACTAGGTGGCGAGCAGTACTTC. Protein sequence: CASSQGLGGEQYF.

The chain couples TRBV4-1 to TRBJ2-1; TRBD2 matches at 12 bases. Germline loops: CDR1 MGHRA, CDR2 YSYEKL. Unmatched junction bases numbered 11, after V lost 4 bases and J lost 4 bases. The CDR3 is made up of 18 amino acids. The DNA for the CDR3 is TGCGCCAGCAGCCGACACCTCCAGGGACTAGCGGGTTACAATGAGCAGTTCTTC. The encoded protein is CASSRHLQGLAGYNEQFF.

This sequence joins TRBV6-1 and TRBJ2-5; D possibly matches TRBD1 or TRBD2 (6 bases each). CDR1 and CDR2 (germline): MNHNS, SASEGT. Trimming stripped 8 bases from V and 4 bases from J, with 14 bases between. The CDR3 totals 13 residues. CDR3 in amino acids: CASSWGAVETQYF. The CDR3 DNA follows: TGTGCCAGCTCGTGGGGGGCCGTAGAGACCCAGTACTTC.

The chain joins TRBV6-5 to TRBJ2-7; TRBD2 aligns across 7 bases. Germline CDR1 MNHEY, CDR2 SVGAGI. This CDR3 has 13 residues. Losses at the gene ends were 4 bases for V and 1 base for J; bases not matched to a gene: 1. The CDR3 region has the DNA TGTGCCAGCAGTTTGGGACTATCCTACGAGCAGTACTTC. It translates to CASSLGLSYEQYF.

This rearrangement joins TRBV25-1 to TRBJ1-2; possibly TRBD1 for D (5 bases). From germline, CDR1 is MGHDK and CDR2 SYGVNS. The CDR3 extends over 14 amino acids. V dropped 2 bases and J dropped 6 bases, with 13 bases sitting between them. CDR3 sequence (DNA): TGTGCCAGCAGTGAAGCGGGGACCCCGAATGGCTACACCTTC. As protein: CASSEAGTPNGYTF.

Comment on this clone: In this CDR3 the conserved last residue, phenylalanine or tryptophan, is missing, so a read error is likely. The DNA is omitted, as the CDR3 cannot be located on it reliably, and the CDR3 follows TCRdb's listing. The J gene is TRBJ2-7, the V gene TRBV5-1; TRBD2, as called in the table, went unchecked against the DNA. Inclusive of both ends, the CDR3 amounts to 8 amino acids. CDR1 is SGHRS and CDR2 is YFSETQ in the germline V gene. The CDR3 region is CASSLGYS.

V gene TRBV5-1 combines with J gene TRBJ2-5, with D maybe TRBD1 (6 bases). The length of the CDR3 is 15 residues. V shed 0 bases and J shed 0 bases, with 9 bases lying between them. Germline CDR1 SGHRS, CDR2 YFSETQ. CDR3 nucleotides: TGCGCCAGCAGCTTGGCGGACAGAGACCAAGAGACCCAGTACTTC. This codes for CASSLADRDQETQYF.

The rearrangement uses TRBV14 and TRBJ1-2; D ambiguous. Trimming stripped 0 bases from V and 0 bases from J, with 8 bases between. The germline CDR1 and CDR2 sequences are SGHDN and FVKESK. The CDR3 extends over 15 amino acids. The DNA for the CDR3 is TGTGCCAGCAGCCAAGATTGGGTCTCTAACTATGGCTACACCTTC. Translation gives CASSQDWVSNYGYTF. Combining the CDR3 with reference TRBV14 and TRBJ1-2 gives the whole variable domain EAGVTQFPSHSVIEKGQTVTLRCDPISGHDNLYWYRRVMGKEIKFLLHFVKESKQDESGMPNNRFLAERTGGTYSTLKVQPAELEDSGVYFCASSQDWVSNYGYTFGSGTRLTVV.

This chain links TRBV10-1 with TRBJ2-1; the match to TRBD2 covers 7 bases. J gave up 4 bases and V 10 bases, and 10 bases lay outside the gene matches. The CDR3 length is 14 residues. Germline CDR1 WNHNN, CDR2 SYGVQD (reference sequence). Here the CDR3 reads CATSEGAGYNEQFF. CDR3 DNA sequence: TGCGCCACCTCTGAGGGAGCGGGATACAATGAGCAGTTCTTC.

This clone appeared a single time. Different DNA sequences within this sample yield the same CDR3. The gene calls are TRBV9 and TRBJ2-2, with D possibly TRBD2 on 6 matching bases. The CDR3 has 15 amino acids. Germline V gives CDR1 SGDLS, CDR2 YYNGEE. The ends were cut back, 2 bases at V and 0 bases at J, with 8 bases in the middle. This CDR3 reads CASSVGGTNTGELFF. CDR3 bases: TGTGCCAGCAGCGTGGGCGGGACGAACACCGGGGAGCTGTTTTTT.

The V call is TRBV6-6, the J call TRBJ1-2; a weak D match, TRBD1 (5 bases). This CDR3 has 15 amino acids. Germline lookup yields CDR1 MNHNY and CDR2 SVGAGI (reference sequence). V lost 0 bases to trimming and J lost 0 bases, with 8 bases between them. The CDR3 sequence: CASSYSDSSNYGYTF. The CDR3 DNA reads TGTGCCAGCAGTTACTCCGACAGTTCTAACTATGGCTACACCTTC.

This chain links TRBV18 with TRBJ1-4; 9 bases map to TRBD1. This CDR3 comprises 14 residues. V trimming: 5 bases; J trimming: 5 bases; junction bases outside the gene matches: 3. Germline V gene sequence: CDR1 KGHSH, CDR2 LQKENI. The chain's CDR3 is CASSSDRGNEKLFF. The CDR3 DNA is TGTGCCAGCTCATCGGACAGGGGCAATGAAAAACTGTTTTTT.

The V and J genes are TRBV19 and TRBJ1-4; 9 positions agree with TRBD1. There are 14 residues in the CDR3. Germline V gene data show CDR1 as LNHDA and CDR2 as SQIVND (reference sequence). The V gene end was trimmed by 6 bases and the J gene end by 3 bases; junction bases not matched to a gene: 2. This CDR3 is CASSRDRANEKLFF. As DNA, the CDR3 is TGTGCCAGTAGCCGGGACAGGGCTAATGAAAAACTGTTTTTT.

The chain has TRBV29-1 and TRBJ2-7; 8 bases are a match to TRBD2. This CDR3 comprises 15 residues. Germline CDR1 is SQVTM and CDR2 is ANQGSEA. The junction had 8 bases not matched to a gene; V was cut back by 0 bases and J by 4 bases. The chain's CDR3 is CSVEDTGGGIYEQYF. The CDR3 DNA reads TGCAGCGTTGAAGACACGGGAGGGGGGATTTACGAGCAGTACTTC.